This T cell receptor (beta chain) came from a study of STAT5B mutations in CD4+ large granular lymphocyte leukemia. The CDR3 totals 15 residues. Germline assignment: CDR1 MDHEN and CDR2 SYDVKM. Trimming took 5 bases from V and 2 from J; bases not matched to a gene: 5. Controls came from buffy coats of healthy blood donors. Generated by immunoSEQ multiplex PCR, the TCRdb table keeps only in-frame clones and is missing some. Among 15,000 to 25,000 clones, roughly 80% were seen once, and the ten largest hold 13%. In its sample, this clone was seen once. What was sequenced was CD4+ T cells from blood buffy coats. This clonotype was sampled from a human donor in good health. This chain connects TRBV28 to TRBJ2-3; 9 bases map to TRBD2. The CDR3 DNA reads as TGTGCCAGCAGTCCGACTAGCGGCTTCACAGATACGCAGTATTTT. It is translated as CASSPTSGFTDTQYF.